This T cell receptor (beta chain) derives from a study of cytomegalovirus exposure and HLA in healthy donors. Points from the study as a whole: For most TCR beta V segments, an earlier analysis put the productive rate at about 87% or about 30% of the time.

This CDR3 comprises 17 residues. Germline V gene sequence: CDR1 MGHDK, CDR2 SYGVNS. Trimming removed 5 bases from V and 2 bases from J, with 21 bases in between. Amplification used 60 Vbeta primers and 13 Jbeta primers. Original handling: In a later analysis, the count reached some 75 million unique TCR beta chains, with roughly 12 million shared. TCRdb keeps only in-frame clones here, not all; method: immunoSEQ multiplex PCR. That table furnishes V, J and clone size, whereas the DNA furnished D and trimming. The sample shows about 160,000 clones, around four fifths of them seen only once. As regards this clone: The antigen remains undetermined.

This receptor was obtained from a man between 50 and 59 years old in good health and CMV-seropositive. Material for sequencing was PBMCs. This sequence joins TRBV25-1 and TRBJ1-2, with D perhaps TRBD1 (5 bases). This chain's CDR3 is CASSPPGRDLSNYGYTF. CDR3 sequence (DNA): TGTGCCAGCAGTCCCCCGGGCCGGGACTTGTCAAACTATGGCTACACCTTC.